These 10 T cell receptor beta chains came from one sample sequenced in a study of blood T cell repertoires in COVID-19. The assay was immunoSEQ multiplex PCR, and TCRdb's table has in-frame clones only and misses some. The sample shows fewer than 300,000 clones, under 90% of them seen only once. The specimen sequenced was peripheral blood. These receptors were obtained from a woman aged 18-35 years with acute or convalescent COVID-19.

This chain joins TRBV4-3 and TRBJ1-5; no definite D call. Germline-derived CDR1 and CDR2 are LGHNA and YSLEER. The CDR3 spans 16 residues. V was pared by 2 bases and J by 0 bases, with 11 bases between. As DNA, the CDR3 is TGCGCCAGCAGCCAAACCCGGGATCCTAGCAATCAGCCCCAGCATTTT. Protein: CASSQTRDPSNQPQHF.

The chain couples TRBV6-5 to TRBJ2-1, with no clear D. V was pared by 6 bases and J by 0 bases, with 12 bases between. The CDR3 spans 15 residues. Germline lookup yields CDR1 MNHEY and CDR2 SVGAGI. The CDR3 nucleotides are TGTGCCAGCAGAATGAGTGAGAGCTCCTACAATGAGCAGTTCTTC. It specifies CASRMSESSYNEQFF.

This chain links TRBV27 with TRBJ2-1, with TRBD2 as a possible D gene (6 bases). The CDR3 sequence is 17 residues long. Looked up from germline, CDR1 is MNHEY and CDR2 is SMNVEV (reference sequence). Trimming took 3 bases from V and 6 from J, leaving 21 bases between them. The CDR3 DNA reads TGTGCCAGCAGTTTCGCTAAGGGACTGTTAGCCGGCAATGAGCAGTTCTTC. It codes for CASSFAKGLLAGNEQFF.

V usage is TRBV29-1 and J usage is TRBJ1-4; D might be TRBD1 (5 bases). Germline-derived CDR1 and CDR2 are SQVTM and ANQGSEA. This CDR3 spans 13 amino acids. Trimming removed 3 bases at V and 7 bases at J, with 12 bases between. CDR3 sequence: CSVDRGRGEKLFF. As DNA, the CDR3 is TGCAGCGTTGACCGGGGGAGAGGTGAAAAACTGTTTTTT.

This CDR3 is CASSLQSGPASEQYF. CDR3 coding DNA: TGTGCCAGCAGCCTACAATCAGGCCCGGCGAGCGAGCAGTACTTC. This rearrangement joins TRBV14 to TRBJ2-7; D is undetermined. The CDR3 extends over 15 amino acids. Germline V gene lookup returns CDR1 SGHDN and CDR2 FVKESK. Trimming took off 4 bases at V and 6 bases at J, with 19 bases between the two ends.

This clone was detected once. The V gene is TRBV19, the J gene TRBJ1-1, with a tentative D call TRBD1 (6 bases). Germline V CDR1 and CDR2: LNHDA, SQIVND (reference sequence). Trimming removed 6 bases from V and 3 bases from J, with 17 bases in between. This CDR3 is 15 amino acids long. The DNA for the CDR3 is TGTGCCAGTAGCGGCGCAAGGGGGAAACACACTGAAGCTTTCTTT. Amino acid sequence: CASSGARGKHTEAFF.

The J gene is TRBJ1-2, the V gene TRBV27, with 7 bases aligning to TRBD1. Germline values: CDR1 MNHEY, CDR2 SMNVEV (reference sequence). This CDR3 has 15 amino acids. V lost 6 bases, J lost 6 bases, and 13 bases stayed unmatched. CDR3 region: CASRSNTGVRDGYTF. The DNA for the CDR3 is TGTGCCAGCAGGTCAAACACAGGGGTAAGAGATGGCTACACCTTC.

This chain's CDR3 is CASSQEAAPNTDTQYF. The CDR3 region has the DNA TGCGCCAGCAGCCAAGAGGCGGCCCCCAACACAGATACGCAGTATTTT. V gene TRBV4-1 combines with J gene TRBJ2-3; D is unresolved. Trimming removed 0 bases at V and 2 bases at J, with 12 bases between. Germline CDR1 MGHRA, CDR2 YSYEKL. CDR3 length equals 16 residues.

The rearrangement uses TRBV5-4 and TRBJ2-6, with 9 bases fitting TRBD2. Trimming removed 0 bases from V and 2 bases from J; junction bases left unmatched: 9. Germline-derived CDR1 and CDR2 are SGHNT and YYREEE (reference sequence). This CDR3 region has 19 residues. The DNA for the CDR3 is TGTGCCAGCAGCTTGGTAGGTCGCGGGAGGGGGCCTGGGGCCAACGTCCTGACTTTC. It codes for CASSLVGRGRGPGANVLTF.

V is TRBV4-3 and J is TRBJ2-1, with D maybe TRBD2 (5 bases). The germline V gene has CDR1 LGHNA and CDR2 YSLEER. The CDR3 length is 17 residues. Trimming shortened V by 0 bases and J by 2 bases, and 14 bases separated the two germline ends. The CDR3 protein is CASSQEIEAETYNEQFF. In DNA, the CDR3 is TGCGCCAGCAGCCAAGAGATTGAAGCGGAGACCTACAATGAGCAGTTCTTC.